This is a list of T cell receptor beta chains from one sample in a study of cytotoxic CD8 clonotypes in ibrutinib-treated CLL. Sequencing used immunoSEQ multiplex PCR; TCRdb keeps in-frame clones, though not all of them. The table records some 200,000 clones, 70% of them present only once. The material sequenced was PBMCs, taken after 12 months of ibrutinib treatment. The source is a human donor with chronic lymphocytic leukemia. Each CDR3 is given with its conserved first and last residue. D genes are given only for firm matches. Clone size is shown for a subset of rows, as once, few, many or a class of expanded clone.

v_gene	abundance	j_gene	d_gene	len	CDR3nt	CDR3aa
TRBV4-3	-	TRBJ2-1	TRBD1	18	TGCGCCAGCAGCCAGGACAGGGGGAATTGGAATCCTTACAATGAGCAGTTCTTC	CASSQDRGNWNPYNEQFF
TRBV28	-	TRBJ1-1	-	15	TGTGCCAGCAGTTCCTACGCGGATATTAACACTGAAGCTTTCTTT	CASSSYADINTEAFF
TRBV7-9	-	TRBJ2-4	TRBD2	14	TGTGCCACCTCAGATAGCGGGAGCTTAGGCATTCAGTACTTC	CATSDSGSLGIQYF
TRBV30	-	TRBJ1-2	TRBD1	12	TGTGCCTGGTTCGACAGGGGTCATGGCTACACCTTC	CAWFDRGHGYTF
TRBV9	-	TRBJ2-3	TRBD2	16	TGTGCCAGAAAAAAGCGGGGGATAGAAAGCACAGATACGCAGTATTTT	CARKKRGIESTDTQYF
TRBV28	-	TRBJ1-2	-	18	TGTGCCAGCACCCCCCCGGTTGGCAGGGCACGTGGAGATGCGGGCTACACCTTC	CASTPPVGRARGDAGYTF
TRBV7-3	-	TRBJ2-5	-	13	TGTGCCAGCAGTAGGAGCCCGGGGGAGACCCAGTACTTC	CASSRSPGETQYF
TRBV5-1	once	TRBJ2-6	-	17	TGCGCCAGCAGCTTGGTTCCAGGAGCCTCTGGGGCCAACGTCCTGACTTTC	CASSLVPGASGANVLTF
TRBV27	few	TRBJ1-1	-	12	TGTGCCAGCACTCATCGGGACGGTGAAGCTTTCTTT	CASTHRDGEAFF
TRBV6-1	-	TRBJ1-4	TRBD1	16	TGTGCCAGCAGTGCCCTGGGACAGAGAAGTAATGAAAAACTGTTTTTT	CASSALGQRSNEKLFF
TRBV5-1	-	TRBJ1-1	TRBD1	14	TGCGCCAGCAGCTTGGACCCGGGACAGGGAGAAGCTTTCTTT	CASSLDPGQGEAFF
TRBV28	once	TRBJ1-4	-	18	TGTGCCAGCAGTTCCCCCAGTTTTCGGGGGCGAATTAATGAAAAACTGTTTTTT	CASSSPSFRGRINEKLFF